The next 2 T cell receptor beta chains were all read from a single sample in a study of memory CD4+ T cells and cytomegalovirus serostatus (dated by TCRdb to the late 2010s). Single viable CD3+CD4+CD8-CD45RO+ cells were sorted as memory CD4+ T cells on a FACSAria II. Library creation used the immunoSEQ multiplex PCR assay. TCRdb's version of the immuneACCESS table is confined to in-frame rearrangements and falls short of the full clone set. An unresolved V gene accounts for under half of the shortfall where checked; the remainder is of unknown origin. The sample table contains some 52,000 clones; only one count was recorded for roughly 78% of them. The ten largest clones represent roughly 0.77% of the sample. Specimen: memory CD4+ T cells from blood. These receptors were collected from an adult in good health and CMV-seronegative.

The chain uses TRBV5-4 and TRBJ1-5, with no clear D. The V and J ends lost 0 bases and 2 bases respectively, with 6 bases between them. Germline V gives CDR1 SGHNT, CDR2 YYREEE (reference sequence). The CDR3 is 14 amino acids. The CDR3 DNA follows: TGTGCCAGCAGCTTGGAGGGAGGCAATCAGCCCCAGCATTTT. It yields the protein CASSLEGGNQPQHF.

The table lists this clone with a few counts. This CDR3 is CASSQSVQIWRETQYF. The CDR3 coding sequence is TGCGCCAGCAGCCAATCGGTACAGATCTGGCGAGAGACCCAGTACTTC. J is TRBJ2-5 and V is TRBV4-1, with no clear D. The CDR3 is 16 residues long. Per the germline V gene, CDR1 is MGHRA and CDR2 is YSYEKL. V was pared by 2 bases and J by 4 bases, with 17 bases between.